This T cell receptor beta chain was found in a study of sequential checkpoint blockade in melanoma. Study summary: Patients were randomized 1:1 to nivolumab-then-ipilimumab or ipilimumab-then-nivolumab first-line. Both treatment sequences were followed by maintenance nivolumab.

Clones were read by immunoSEQ multiplex PCR, and TCRdb kept only the in-frame ones, dropping some. The data contain 25,000 to 35,000 clones, roughly 81% of them singletons. The treatment: randomized to nivolumab then ipilimumab (arm A) or the reverse (arm B). Sorted cells were live CD3+CD8+, lacking CD19 and CD56, from PBMCs. The CDR3 has 15 amino acids. Losses at the gene ends were 4 bases for V and 3 bases for J; bases not matched to a gene: 6. The V gene's germline CDR1 is MGHRA and CDR2 YSYEKL. The clonotype comes from a human donor with melanoma. This chain links TRBV4-1 with TRBJ1-2; 9 bases agree with TRBD1. The input for sequencing was CD8+ T cells sorted from blood (inferred from file names), taken from a patient given nivolumab and ipilimumab in sequence. DNA for the CDR3: TGCGCCAGCAGCCCGGGACAGGGCGTCGACTATGGCTACACCTTC. Amino acids: CASSPGQGVDYGYTF.